This TCR beta chain was sequenced for a study of early stage breast cancer tumors. Study-level background: Roughly 10-fold was the mean read coverage per sample. Findings and limits, study-wide: Tumors had approximately 2.7-fold higher T cell density than normal breast. Blood repertoires resembled normal breast more than tumor. Chain pairing and CD4, CD8 or FOXP3 expression were not captured.

Sequencing was performed with immunoSEQ multiplex PCR; in TCRdb, only in-frame clones are kept and a portion is missing. The table includes fewer than 75,000 clones, about 80% detected once. Germline loops: CDR1 LNHNV, CDR2 YYDKDF (reference sequence). The V end was cut by 5 bases, the J end by 1 base, with 8 bases between. This CDR3 has 13 amino acids. With regard to this clone: Its antigen remains unidentified.

The chain couples TRBV15 to TRBJ1-1; a weak D match, TRBD1 (5 bases). This TCR was sampled from a person aged 30-39 years with breast cancer. The sequenced sample was blood. The DNA of the CDR3 is TGTGCCACCAGCCGGACAAGGAACACTGAAGCTTTCTTT. It yields the protein CATSRTRNTEAFF.